This entry is about one TCR beta chain. What it binds is unknown. Only in-frame clones appear in the TCRdb table, and some are missing; sequencing was by immunoSEQ multiplex PCR. The profile shows approximately 63,000 clones, under 80% of them singletons. The J segment lost 6 bases and the V segment lost 3 bases, leaving 4 bases of the junction unmatched. The CDR3 spans 14 residues. Germline V CDR1 and CDR2: SGHRS, YFSETQ. These data belong to a study of T cells in tumors after PD-1 blockade. Study overall: Prior checkpoint blockade, systemic immunosuppressant use, or anti-cancer therapy within 4 weeks excluded patients. Patients received pembrolizumab 200 mg every 3 weeks or cemiplimab 350 mg every 2 weeks. Some patients also took daily vismodegib 150 mg during anti-PD-1 treatment.

Study-level findings and limits: Some novel exhausted tumor clones appeared in pre-treatment blood, suggesting peripheral recruitment.

The sample in question was PBMCs, obtained after anti-PD-1 treatment. The sequence was obtained from a human donor with basal cell carcinoma. The gene calls are TRBV5-1 and TRBJ1-2, with 11 bases that match TRBD1. This CDR3 is CASSYGQGANGYTF. In DNA form, the CDR3 reads TGCGCCAGCAGCTACGGACAGGGGGCGAATGGCTACACCTTC.